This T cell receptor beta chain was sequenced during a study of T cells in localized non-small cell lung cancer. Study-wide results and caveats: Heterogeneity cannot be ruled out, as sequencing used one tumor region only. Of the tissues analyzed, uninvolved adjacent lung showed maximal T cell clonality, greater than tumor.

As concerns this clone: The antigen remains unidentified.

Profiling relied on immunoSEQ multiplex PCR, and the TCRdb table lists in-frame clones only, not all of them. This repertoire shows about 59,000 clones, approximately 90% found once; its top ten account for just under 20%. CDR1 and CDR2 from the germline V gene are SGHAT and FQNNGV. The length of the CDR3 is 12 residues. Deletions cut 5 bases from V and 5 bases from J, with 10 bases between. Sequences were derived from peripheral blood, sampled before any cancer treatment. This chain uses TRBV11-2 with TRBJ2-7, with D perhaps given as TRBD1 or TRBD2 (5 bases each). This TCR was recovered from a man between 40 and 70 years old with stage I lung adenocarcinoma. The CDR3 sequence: CASSPRGHEQYF. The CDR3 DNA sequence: TGTGCCAGCAGCCCTCGGGGCCACGAGCAGTACTTC.